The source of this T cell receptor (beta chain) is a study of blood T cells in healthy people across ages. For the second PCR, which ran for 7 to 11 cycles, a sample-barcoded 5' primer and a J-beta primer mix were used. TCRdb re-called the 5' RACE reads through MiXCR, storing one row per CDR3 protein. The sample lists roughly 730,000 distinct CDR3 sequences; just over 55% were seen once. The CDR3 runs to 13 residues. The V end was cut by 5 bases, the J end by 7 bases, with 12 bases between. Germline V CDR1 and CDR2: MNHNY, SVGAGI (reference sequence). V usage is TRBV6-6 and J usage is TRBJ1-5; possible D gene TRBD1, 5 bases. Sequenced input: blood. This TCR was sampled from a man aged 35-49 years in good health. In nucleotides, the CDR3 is TGTGCCAGCAGTAAACACCGGGACCAGCCCCAGCATTTT. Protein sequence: CASSKHRDQPQHF.